The 8 T cell receptor beta chains listed next were all sequenced from one sample in a study of T cell responses to AZD1222 COVID-19 vaccine. The repertoire was sequenced with immunoSEQ multiplex PCR; TCRdb's copy has only in-frame clones and lacks some. Here the sample spans 150,000 or so clones, roughly 80% being singletons. Sequenced here: peripheral blood, sampled on day 0 of MenACWY control vaccination. Receptor source: an adult in good health.

V gene TRBV19 combines with J gene TRBJ1-5; 10 bases match TRBD1. Trimming removed 6 bases from V and 4 bases from J; junction bases left unmatched: 3. The CDR3 loop spans 14 amino acids. Germline CDR1 LNHDA, CDR2 SQIVND (reference sequence). The CDR3 DNA follows: TGTGCCAGTAGGGGACAGGGGACAAATCAGCCCCAGCATTTT. Translation: CASRGQGTNQPQHF.

CDR3 in amino acids: CAWSVARGYTF. The CDR3 DNA is TGTGCCTGGAGTGTAGCCCGCGGCTACACCTTC. The V call is TRBV30, the J call TRBJ1-2; D gene uncertain. V was cut by 0 bases and J by 8 bases, with 7 bases left in between. This CDR3 comprises 11 residues. Germline CDR1 GTSNPN, CDR2 SVGIG (reference sequence). The full variable domain, its missing parts supplied by reference TRBV30 and TRBJ1-2, is SQTIHQWPATLVQPVGSPLSLECTVEGTSNPNLYWYRQAAGRGLQLLFYSVGIGQISSEVPQNLSASRPQDRQFILSSKKLLLSDSGFYLCAWSVARGYTFGSGTRLTVV.

The chain uses TRBV2 and TRBJ2-3; D is ambiguous. Looked up from germline, CDR1 is SNHLY and CDR2 is FYNNEI. This CDR3 spans 13 amino acids. Trimming stripped 7 bases from V and 2 bases from J, with 10 bases between. This chain's CDR3 is CASTPRFTDTQYF. CDR3 coding DNA: TGTGCCAGCACCCCGAGGTTCACAGATACGCAGTATTTT.

The rearrangement joins TRBV27 to TRBJ1-6; no firm D call. V lost 3 bases, J lost 7 bases, and 7 bases lay in between. CDR3 length: 13 amino acids. Germline V lookup: CDR1 MNHEY, CDR2 SMNVEV (reference sequence). The CDR3 region has the DNA TGTGCCAGCAGTTTGCTGGAAAATTCACCCCTCCACTTT. Residues: CASSLLENSPLHF.

The rearrangement links TRBV4-1 to TRBJ1-6; D gene uncertain. Trimming left V 0 bases short and J 13 bases short, with 16 bases between. Germline V gene lookup returns CDR1 MGHRA and CDR2 YSYEKL. The CDR3 covers 15 residues. The CDR3 nucleotides read TGCGCCAGCAGCCAAGACCGCACTTGGCTTCTCCCCCTCCACTTT. Translated, it gives CASSQDRTWLLPLHF.

A single count supports this clone. The chain uses TRBV2 and TRBJ2-7; TRBD1 matches at 7 bases. Germline CDR1 is SNHLY and CDR2 is FYNNEI. The CDR3 is 15 residues long. The trim removed 3 bases at V and 1 base at J, leaving 6 bases unmatched. CDR3 sequence: CASSERQGASYEQYF. DNA for the CDR3: TGTGCCAGCAGTGAGCGACAGGGTGCATCCTACGAGCAGTACTTC. Based on the CDR3 plus reference TRBV2 and TRBJ2-7, the full variable domain is EPEVTQTPSHQVTQMGQEVILRCVPISNHLYFYWYRQILGQKVEFLVSFYNNEISEKSEIFDDQFSVERPDGSNFTLKIRSTKLEDSAMYFCASSERQGASYEQYFGPGTRLTVT.

This rearrangement joins TRBV3-1 (or the pseudogene TRBV3-2) to TRBJ2-2; TRBD2 agrees at 7 bases. The V and J ends lost 3 bases and 1 base, in that order; junction bases with no gene match: 5. The V gene's germline CDR1 is LGHDT and CDR2 YNNKEL (reference sequence). The CDR3 is 16 amino acids. CDR3: CASSQAGLRNTGELFF. CDR3 DNA sequence: TGTGCCAGCAGCCAGGCGGGACTAAGGAACACCGGGGAGCTGTTTTTT.

The gene calls are TRBV9 and TRBJ1-1; tentatively, D is TRBD1 (5 bases). The CDR3 loop spans 14 amino acids. V lost 0 bases and J 2 bases, leaving 8 bases between the germline ends. CDR1 is SGDLS, CDR2 YYNGEE, per germline. CDR3 sequence reads: CASSVEQANTEAFF. Here the CDR3 DNA reads TGTGCCAGCAGCGTAGAACAGGCCAACACTGAAGCTTTCTTT.